These 4 T cell receptor beta chains came from one sample sequenced in a study of T cell responses to AZD1222 COVID-19 vaccine. Method: immunoSEQ multiplex PCR; TCRdb's copy keeps in-frame clones and lacks some. Among roughly 150,000 clones, under 95% were seen once, and the ten largest hold about 1.8%. The source material was peripheral blood, sampled 28 days after the second AZD1222 dose. Receptor source: an adult who received the AZD1222 COVID-19 vaccine.

V and J are TRBV5-8 and TRBJ2-1, with 7 positions matching TRBD2. In germline, CDR1 is SGHTS, CDR2 YDEGEE. This CDR3 region has 16 residues. After removal of 1 base from V and 4 bases from J, the junction contained 8 bases not matched to a gene. The CDR3 protein is CASSLSGRGDYNEQFF. The CDR3 region has the DNA TGTGCCAGCAGCTTGTCCGGCCGGGGGGATTACAATGAGCAGTTCTTC.

This clone was counted a single time. This chain connects TRBV2 to TRBJ2-5; perhaps TRBD2 as D (6 bases). V lost 6 bases, J lost 1 base, and 9 bases lay in between. CDR1 is SNHLY, CDR2 FYNNEI, per germline. The length of the CDR3 is 13 residues. The CDR3 spells CASSIGSQETQYF. DNA for the CDR3: TGTGCCAGCAGCATCGGGAGCCAAGAGACCCAGTACTTC.

V is TRBV7-9 and J is TRBJ2-2; possibly TRBD2 for D (5 bases). V lost 5 bases and J lost 4, with 14 bases in between. The germline CDR1 and CDR2 sequences are SEHNR and FQNEAQ (reference sequence). The CDR3 loop spans 15 amino acids. The CDR3 sequence is CASSPVRAFTGELFF. CDR3 nucleotides: TGTGCCAGCAGCCCCGTGCGGGCGTTCACCGGGGAGCTGTTTTTT. The variable domain in full, completed from reference TRBV7-9 and TRBJ2-2, reads DTGVSQNPRHKITKRGQNVTFRCDPISEHNRLYWYRQTLGQGPEFLTYFQNEAQLEKSRLLSDRFSAERPKGSFSTLEIQRTEQGDSAMYLCASSPVRAFTGELFFGEGSRLTVL.

The J gene is TRBJ2-7, the V gene TRBV5-4; TRBD1 agrees at 9 bases. Germline V gene sequence: CDR1 SGHNT, CDR2 YYREEE (reference sequence). V gave up 4 bases and J gave up 7 bases; unmatched junction bases: 3. The CDR3 has 12 residues. The CDR3 here is CASSLGQGEQYF. The CDR3 nucleotides are TGTGCCAGCAGCCTCGGACAGGGGGAGCAGTACTTC.